Each of the 12 T cell receptor beta chains below was sequenced from the same sample in a study of spatial heterogeneity in lung cancer. General observations from the study: Higher tumor mutation counts went along with higher counts of expanded intratumoral alpha and beta TCRs.

Their recognized antigens are unknown. MiXCR, run by TCRdb on the 5' RACE reads, gives a single entry per CDR3 protein. The sample shows 20,000 to 25,000 distinct CDR3 sequences, over 2.5% of them seen only once. Time point described: sample taken at primary tumor resection. The sequencing used lung tumor tissue, collected at surgery. Receptor source: a male donor with early-stage non-small cell lung cancer.

This clonotype was observed at least ten times. The chain has TRBV7-2 and TRBJ2-3; 7 bases match TRBD2. The trim removed 5 bases at V and 0 bases at J, leaving 11 bases unmatched. CDR3 length: 17 amino acids. Germline lookup yields CDR1 SGHTA and CDR2 FQGNSA. DNA of the CDR3: TGTGCCAGCAGCCCCGCCCACTGGGGGGGGAGCACAGATACGCAGTATTTT. Its protein is CASSPAHWGGSTDTQYF.

This clonotype was observed at least ten times. The chain has TRBV10-3 and TRBJ1-6; a possible D gene is TRBD1 (6 bases). The CDR3 runs to 17 residues. V lost 2 bases, J lost 5 bases, and 16 bases lay in between. Germline-derived CDR1 and CDR2 are ENHRY and SYGVKD. In DNA form, the CDR3 reads TGTGCCATCAGTGAGCCGGGAATACAGGGAGATAATTCACCCCTCCACTTT. This sequence encodes CAISEPGIQGDNSPLHF.

This clonotype was seen many times. The V call is TRBV14, the J call TRBJ1-2; D gene ambiguous. Deletions cut 0 bases from V and 7 bases from J, with 18 bases between. From germline, CDR1 is SGHDN and CDR2 FVKESK. This CDR3 has 16 amino acids. The DNA for the CDR3 is TGTGCCAGCAGCCAAGAGGGTAACAGCCGAAGGTTTGGCTACACCTTC. Residues: CASSQEGNSRRFGYTF.

This clonotype was found many times. The rearrangement uses TRBV4-1 and TRBJ1-4, with a weak D call TRBD1 (5 bases). CDR1 is MGHRA and CDR2 is YSYEKL in the germline V gene. This CDR3 region has 15 residues. V dropped 2 bases and J dropped 0 bases, with 7 bases sitting between them. CDR3 residues: CASSQQGTTNEKLFF. As DNA, the CDR3 is TGCGCCAGCAGCCAACAGGGCACAACTAATGAAAAACTGTTTTTT.

Ten or more counts support this clonotype. V usage is TRBV18 and J usage is TRBJ1-1, with a weak D call TRBD1 (5 bases). Trimming removed 2 bases from V and 7 bases from J, with 17 bases in between. Germline V gene lookup returns CDR1 KGHSH and CDR2 LQKENI. The CDR3 has 15 residues. CDR3 in amino acids: CASSPSGRERGEAFF. The CDR3, as DNA: TGTGCCAGCTCACCATCTGGCAGGGAGAGGGGTGAAGCTTTCTTT.

This clonotype was detected ten times or more. The rearrangement uses TRBV25-1 and TRBJ2-7; 7 nucleotides line up with TRBD1. V was pared by 8 bases and J by 2 bases, with 9 bases of the junction left unmatched. CDR1 is MGHDK and CDR2 is SYGVNS in the germline V gene. This CDR3 region has 14 residues. DNA for the CDR3: TGTGCCAGCCAGAGGACAGGACCGACCTACGAGCAGTACTTC. Translating it yields CASQRTGPTYEQYF.

This clonotype came up many times. V gene TRBV5-1 combines with J gene TRBJ1-1; 8 nucleotides agree with TRBD1. The J segment lost 4 bases and the V segment lost 1 base, leaving 6 bases of the junction unmatched. The CDR3 sequence is 15 residues long. The germline gives CDR1 SGHRS, CDR2 YFSETQ. The CDR3 spells CASSLRQGASTEAFF. For the CDR3, the DNA is TGCGCCAGCAGCTTGAGGCAGGGGGCGAGCACTGAAGCTTTCTTT.

This clonotype has at least ten counts. The V gene is TRBV6-5, the J gene TRBJ2-7, with 7 bases aligning to TRBD1. The CDR3 extends over 14 amino acids. Unmatched junction bases numbered 10, after V lost 8 bases and J lost 3 bases. Germline CDR1 MNHEY, CDR2 SVGAGI. The CDR3 sequence is CASSPRTGRYEQYF. DNA for the CDR3: TGTGCCAGCTCACCTCGGACAGGACGCTACGAGCAGTACTTC.

In its sample, this clonotype was seen many times. This rearrangement joins TRBV5-1 to TRBJ1-1; a weak D match, TRBD1 (5 bases). The CDR3 has 17 residues. V was cut by 0 bases and J by 1 base, with 16 bases left in between. Germline lookup yields CDR1 SGHRS and CDR2 YFSETQ. The chain's CDR3 is CASSLAVDTGPNTEAFF. Here the CDR3 DNA reads TGCGCCAGCAGCTTGGCCGTCGACACAGGACCGAACACTGAAGCTTTCTTT. The variable domain in full, with the rest retrieved from reference TRBV5-1 and TRBJ1-1, is KAGVTQTPRYLIKTRGQQVTLSCSPISGHRSVSWYQQTPGQGLQFLFEYFSETQRNKGNFPGRFSGRQFSNSRSEMNVSTLELGDSALYLCASSLAVDTGPNTEAFFGQGTRLTVV.

In its sample, this clonotype was seen many times. The chain is built from TRBV14 and TRBJ2-5; no definite D call. The CDR3 has 12 residues. Germline CDR1 reads SGHDN; CDR2 reads FVKESK. Trimming took 3 bases from V and 0 from J, leaving 2 bases between them. The DNA for the CDR3 is TGTGCCAGCAGCCACTACCAAGAGACCCAGTACTTC. Amino acid sequence: CASSHYQETQYF.

This clonotype was counted many times. This rearrangement joins TRBV18 to TRBJ2-1, with a tentative D call TRBD2 (6 bases). In germline, CDR1 is KGHSH, CDR2 LQKENI. V lost 9 bases and J 1 base, leaving 10 bases between the germline ends. This CDR3 has 13 amino acids. Written as DNA, the CDR3 is TGTGCCAGTAGGGAGGTTTCCTACAATGAGCAGTTCTTC. This gives the protein CASREVSYNEQFF. The variable domain in full, with the rest retrieved from reference TRBV18 and TRBJ2-1, is NAGVMQNPRHLVRRRGQEARLRCSPMKGHSHVYWYRQLPEEGLKFMVYLQKENIIDESGMPKERFSAEFPKEGPSILRIQQVVRGDSAAYFCASREVSYNEQFFGPGTRLTVL.

This clonotype was observed many times. The DNA of the CDR3 is TGTGCCAGCGGGGGGGTCACTGAAGCTTTCTTT. This encodes CASGGVTEAFF. The chain combines TRBV6-5 with TRBJ1-1, with D possibly being TRBD1 (5 bases). Germline V lookup: CDR1 MNHEY, CDR2 SVGAGI. Trimming removed 8 bases from V and 4 bases from J, with 8 bases in between. The CDR3 sequence is 11 residues long.